A single sample gave rise to the 22 T cell receptor beta chains below, sequenced in a study of cytomegalovirus exposure and HLA in healthy donors. PCR used 60 Vbeta primers and 13 Jbeta primers. Method: immunoSEQ multiplex PCR; TCRdb's copy keeps in-frame clones and lacks some. The table shows around 120,000 clones, with roughly two thirds occurring only once. Sequencing used PBMCs. All receptors derive from a man under 40 in good health and CMV-seropositive.

This clone was observed a handful of times. The V gene is TRBV7-9, the J gene TRBJ2-1; no clear D gene. The CDR3 loop spans 14 amino acids. Germline CDR1 and CDR2: SEHNR and FQNEAQ (reference sequence). Trimming took off 5 bases at V and 7 bases at J, with 15 bases between the two ends. The CDR3 DNA reads TGTGCCAGCAGCCCACCCCCGATCCGGAATGAGCAGTTCTTC. This sequence encodes CASSPPPIRNEQFF.

This chain connects TRBV5-1 to TRBJ2-5; D is unclear. V gave up 6 bases and J gave up 1 base, with 7 bases separating them. Germline CDR1 is SGHRS and CDR2 is YFSETQ. CDR3 length: 12 residues. CDR3 loop: CASTGTQETQYF. Here the CDR3 DNA reads TGCGCCAGCACAGGAACCCAAGAGACCCAGTACTTC. The whole variable domain, filled in from reference TRBV5-1 and TRBJ2-5, reads KAGVTQTPRYLIKTRGQQVTLSCSPISGHRSVSWYQQTPGQGLQFLFEYFSETQRNKGNFPGRFSGRQFSNSRSEMNVSTLELGDSALYLCASTGTQETQYFGPGTRLLVL.

The genes are TRBV19 and TRBJ2-1, with TRBD2 matching over 9 bases. The ends lost 7 bases at V and 7 bases at J; junction bases unmatched: 11. Germline lookup yields CDR1 LNHDA and CDR2 SQIVND (reference sequence). CDR3 length: 15 amino acids. CDR3 protein: CASKSSGRPGNEQFF. As DNA, the CDR3 is TGTGCCAGTAAGAGTAGCGGGAGACCGGGGAATGAGCAGTTCTTC.

J is TRBJ2-1 and V is TRBV5-1, with D perhaps TRBD2 (5 bases). This CDR3 is built from 14 residues. Germline V CDR1 and CDR2: SGHRS, YFSETQ. Trimming took off 0 bases at V and 8 bases at J, with 12 bases between the two ends. CDR3: CASSLAMLADEQFF. In DNA form, the CDR3 reads TGCGCCAGCAGCTTGGCCATGCTAGCTGATGAGCAGTTCTTC.

The chain employs TRBV18 and TRBJ1-1; 7 bases line up with TRBD1. The germline V gene has CDR1 KGHSH and CDR2 LQKENI. J lost 4 bases, V lost 3 bases, and 8 bases had no gene match. The CDR3 extends over 15 amino acids. CDR3 region: CASSPQEGASTEAFF. As DNA, the CDR3 is TGTGCCAGCTCACCTCAGGAGGGGGCGAGCACTGAAGCTTTCTTT. The full variable domain, rest sourced from reference TRBV18 and TRBJ1-1, is NAGVMQNPRHLVRRRGQEARLRCSPMKGHSHVYWYRQLPEEGLKFMVYLQKENIIDESGMPKERFSAEFPKEGPSILRIQQVVRGDSAAYFCASSPQEGASTEAFFGQGTRLTVV.

J is TRBJ2-5 and V is TRBV2; D gene ambiguous. Trimming removed 2 bases from V and 4 bases from J, with 2 bases in between. Germline V gene sequence: CDR1 SNHLY, CDR2 FYNNEI. This CDR3 comprises 11 residues. The CDR3 spells CASSERETQYF. The CDR3 DNA sequence: TGTGCCAGCAGTGAACGAGAGACCCAGTACTTC.

This clone was seen just once. The chain couples TRBV7-3 to TRBJ1-6; D may be TRBD1 (6 bases). This CDR3 has 14 amino acids. The V and J ends lost 4 bases and 6 bases respectively, with 10 bases between them. CDR1 is SGHTA, CDR2 FQGTGA, per germline. As DNA, the CDR3 is TGTGCCAGCAGCTCCCAGGGGCCTAATTCACCCCTCCACTTT. It codes for CASSSQGPNSPLHF.

The chain carries TRBV4-1 and TRBJ2-2; the match to TRBD2 covers 8 bases. There are 19 residues in the CDR3. V trimming: 2 bases; J trimming: 5 bases; junction bases outside the gene matches: 16. Germline V CDR1 and CDR2: MGHRA, YSYEKL. For the CDR3, the DNA is TGCGCCAGCAGCCAACCTCGAGCGGGAGAGAATCTAGGGACCGGGGAGCTGTTTTTT. This codes for CASSQPRAGENLGTGELFF.

The CDR3 nucleotides read TGTGCCAGCAGCTTGTTCGTGGGAGGGCCCGGGTACAATGAGCAGTTCTTC. This translates into CASSLFVGGPGYNEQFF. The V call is TRBV5-6, the J call TRBJ2-1, with 7 bases matching TRBD2. J lost 4 bases, V lost 1 base, and 11 bases had no gene match. The CDR3 contains 17 residues. Germline V gene sequence: CDR1 SGHDT, CDR2 YYEEEE.

The chain recombines TRBV6-6 with TRBJ1-1, with 12 bases lining up with TRBD1. This CDR3 has 14 residues. Germline values: CDR1 MNHNY, CDR2 SVGAGI (reference sequence). V lost 6 bases to trimming and J lost 2 bases; unmatched junction nucleotides: 1. The DNA of the CDR3 is TGTGCCAGCAGGGGACAGGGGGCCAACACTGAAGCTTTCTTT. The encoded protein is CASRGQGANTEAFF.

The chain recombines TRBV5-1 with TRBJ2-3; D may be TRBD1 (5 bases). Per germline, CDR1 SGHRS and CDR2 YFSETQ. The germline V and J ends were trimmed by 3 bases and 3 bases, with 20 bases remaining between them. The CDR3 is made up of 17 amino acids. The CDR3 sequence is CASSSPFMGRGTDTQYF. Written as DNA, the CDR3 is TGCGCCAGCAGCTCGCCCTTTATGGGGCGTGGTACAGATACGCAGTATTTT.

The chain is built from TRBV28 and TRBJ1-4; 9 nucleotides line up with TRBD1. The V gene's germline CDR1 is MDHEN and CDR2 SYDVKM. The CDR3 consists of 14 residues. V lost 5 bases and J lost 6; bases outside the gene matches: 4. CDR3 region: CASSPTGGDEKLFF. For the CDR3, the DNA is TGTGCCAGCAGTCCGACAGGGGGTGATGAAAAACTGTTTTTT.

The chain couples TRBV7-9 to TRBJ1-4; D not resolved. This CDR3 is built from 14 residues. Between the trimmed V and J ends, which lost 6 bases and 3 bases, there was a span of 11 bases. Germline loops: CDR1 SEHNR, CDR2 FQNEAQ (reference sequence). The CDR3 nucleotides read TGTGCCAGCAGAAACTCCGGGTCTAATGAAAAACTGTTTTTT. It is translated as CASRNSGSNEKLFF.

A remark on this clone: A junction end diverges from the germline sequence, so it may reflect a read error. CDR3 in DNA: TGTGCCAGTACGAGACAAATTAACACCGGGGAACTGTTTTTT. This gives the protein CASTRQINTGELFF. The chain recombines TRBV19 with TRBJ2-2; tentatively, D is TRBD2 (5 bases). CDR3 length: 14 residues. From germline, CDR1 is LNHDA and CDR2 SQIVND (reference sequence).

Regarding this clone: The junction differs from germline at one of its ends, possibly a read error. This chain links TRBV7-3 with TRBJ2-1, with 11 bases fitting TRBD2. Germline V gives CDR1 SGHTA, CDR2 FQGTGA. This CDR3 spans 14 amino acids. CDR3 nucleotide sequence: TGTGCCAGCAGCTTAACAGGGACTAGCGGCCTCTGGGTCTTC. Residues: CASSLTGTSGLWVF.

This clone occurred a few times. The genes are TRBV5-4 and TRBJ2-7; tentative D call: TRBD1 (5 bases). The germline V gene has CDR1 SGHNT and CDR2 YYREEE (reference sequence). The germline V and J ends were trimmed by 0 bases and 2 bases, with 9 bases remaining between them. The CDR3 is 14 residues long. DNA of the CDR3: TGTGCCAGCAGCTTGGGGGCGGACACCTACGAGCAGTACTTC. It codes for CASSLGADTYEQYF.

This chain connects TRBV11-1 to TRBJ2-7, with 7 nucleotides matching TRBD1. Losses at the gene ends were 6 bases for V and 2 bases for J; bases not matched to a gene: 4. The germline V gene encodes CDR1 SGHAT and CDR2 FQDESV (reference sequence). The CDR3 runs to 13 residues. Here the CDR3 reads CASSRDRAYEQYF. CDR3 nucleotide sequence: TGTGCCAGCAGTCGGGACAGAGCCTACGAGCAGTACTTC.

The V gene is TRBV9, the J gene TRBJ2-1; no clear D gene. The germline V and J ends were trimmed by 0 bases and 10 bases, with 14 bases remaining between them. The CDR3 extends over 14 amino acids. Per the germline V gene, CDR1 is SGDLS and CDR2 is YYNGEE. The CDR3 protein is CASSVGLSFGEQFF. The CDR3, as DNA: TGTGCCAGCAGCGTAGGATTGAGTTTCGGGGAGCAGTTCTTC.

The J gene is TRBJ1-5, the V gene TRBV2; TRBD1 aligns across 7 bases. The CDR3 covers 12 residues. The V gene end was trimmed by 7 bases and the J gene end by 4 bases; junction bases not matched to a gene: 1. Per the germline V gene, CDR1 is SNHLY and CDR2 is FYNNEI. CDR3 DNA sequence: TGTGCCAGCACACAGGGGAATCAGCCCCAGCATTTT. Translated: CASTQGNQPQHF.

This clone showed up just a few times. CDR3 sequence: CASSDTGTSGMRISYNEQFF. The CDR3 DNA is TGTGCCAGCAGTGATACCGGGACTAGCGGGATGAGAATCTCCTACAATGAGCAGTTCTTC. This chain joins TRBV2 and TRBJ2-1, with 13 bases aligning to TRBD2. The V gene's germline CDR1 is SNHLY and CDR2 FYNNEI. After removal of 3 bases from V and 0 bases from J, the junction contained 11 bases not matched to a gene. The CDR3 covers 20 residues.

This clone occurred a few times. This chain uses TRBV9 with TRBJ2-7; 12 nucleotides match TRBD2. CDR3 length: 16 residues. Trimming at V came to 3 bases and at J to 2 bases, leaving 6 bases not matched to a gene. Germline CDR1 is SGDLS and CDR2 is YYNGEE. DNA for the CDR3: TGTGCCAGCAGCGAGGGACTAGCGGGTTTGACCTACGAGCAGTACTTC. Translating gives CASSEGLAGLTYEQYF.

V is TRBV7-9 and J is TRBJ2-7; 8 positions agree with TRBD2. The germline CDR1 and CDR2 sequences are SEHNR and FQNEAQ (reference sequence). Trimming at V came to 6 bases and at J to 9 bases, leaving 7 bases not matched to a gene. The CDR3 is 12 amino acids. The CDR3 region has the DNA TGTGCCAGCAGGCCGGGGGGGGAGAGGCAGTACTTC. Its translation is CASRPGGERQYF.